This TCR beta chain is from a study of control samples from healthy donors and cancer patients. Germline V CDR1 and CDR2: LGHDT, YNNKEL (reference sequence). The length of the CDR3 is 16 residues. The V end was cut by 0 bases, the J end by 2 bases, with 11 bases between. Assay: immunoSEQ multiplex PCR; the TCRdb copy retains only in-frame clones and omits some. Seen here are 40,000 or so clones, more than 85% observed once, and the top ten hold roughly 20%. The chain joins TRBV3-1 (or the pseudogene TRBV3-2) to TRBJ2-1; no firm D call. This receptor was obtained from a woman between 40 and 55 years old with head and neck cancer. Sequenced: PBMCs. The CDR3 loop is CASSQDAVPTYNEQFF. CDR3 DNA: TGTGCCAGCAGCCAAGATGCCGTGCCCACCTACAATGAGCAGTTCTTC.